A single sample is the source of the 26 T cell receptor beta chains below, sequenced in a study of cytomegalovirus exposure and HLA in healthy donors. The PCR was carried out with 60 Vbeta primers and 13 Jbeta primers. Sequenced by immunoSEQ multiplex PCR; TCRdb stores in-frame clones only, minus some. The table includes some 170,000 clones, roughly 79% detected once. Sequencing used PBMCs. These receptors came from a woman aged 18-35 years in good health and CMV-seropositive.

J is TRBJ2-7 and V is TRBV12-5, with D possibly TRBD1 on 8 matching bases. V was clipped by 7 bases and J by 5 bases, with 15 bases between them. CDR3 length equals 13 residues. Per germline, CDR1 LGHNT and CDR2 FRNRAP. The CDR3 nucleotides read TGTGCTAGTGCCCGGACAGGGAGGGACGAGCAGTACTTC. This translates into CASARTGRDEQYF.

The chain is built from TRBV6-6 and TRBJ2-7; 11 bases align to TRBD1. There are 15 residues in the CDR3. V lost 6 bases, J lost 0 bases, and 4 bases stayed unmatched. The V gene's germline CDR1 is MNHNY and CDR2 SVGAGI (reference sequence). The CDR3 protein is CASRTGQGGSYEQYF. The CDR3 bases are TGTGCCAGCAGAACGGGACAGGGGGGCTCCTACGAGCAGTACTTC.

The chain's CDR3 is CASSRDRGGSPLHF. The CDR3 DNA reads as TGTGCCAGCAGTCGGGACAGGGGGGGTTCACCCCTCCACTTT. The chain is built from TRBV28 and TRBJ1-6, with TRBD1 matching over 11 bases. With 5 bases clipped from V and 9 bases from J, the junction kept 3 bases outside the gene matches. There are 14 residues in the CDR3. The germline V gene encodes CDR1 MDHEN and CDR2 SYDVKM.

The chain recombines TRBV19 with TRBJ2-7, with 9 nucleotides matching TRBD1. This CDR3 contains 14 residues. V shed 5 bases and J 3 bases; nucleotides not matched to a gene: 5. Germline V gives CDR1 LNHDA, CDR2 SQIVND (reference sequence). CDR3 sequence: CASSEQGQGYEQYF. The CDR3, as DNA: TGTGCCAGTAGTGAACAGGGACAGGGCTACGAGCAGTACTTC.

This chain links TRBV4-2 with TRBJ2-1, with D possibly TRBD1 on 6 matching bases. The CDR3 extends over 19 amino acids. Trimming left V 0 bases short and J 4 bases short, with 22 bases between. Per germline, CDR1 LGHNA and CDR2 YNFKEQ. The CDR3 bases are TGTGCCAGCAGCCAAGAGAGGGCAGGGGTTGGTGCTGGGTACAATGAGCAGTTCTTC. Its translation: CASSQERAGVGAGYNEQFF.

V and J are TRBV7-2 and TRBJ2-7, with unresolved D. Looked up from germline, CDR1 is SGHTA and CDR2 is FQGNSA. The V gene lost 5 bases and the J gene lost 1 base, with 12 bases spanning the gap. The CDR3 consists of 14 residues. CDR3 sequence reads: CASSARLESYEQYF. The CDR3 DNA reads as TGTGCCAGCAGCGCGAGACTGGAGTCCTACGAGCAGTACTTC.

A single count supports this clone. V and J are TRBV15 and TRBJ2-4; perhaps TRBD1 as D (5 bases). The V gene's germline CDR1 is LNHNV and CDR2 YYDKDF (reference sequence). The CDR3 length is 14 residues. Trimming left V 0 bases short and J 9 bases short, with 12 bases between. The CDR3 DNA reads as TGTGCCACCAGCAGAGAGGGGCCCGGTGCCATTCAGTACTTC. Residues: CATSREGPGAIQYF.

This chain links TRBV4-1 with TRBJ1-1; tentatively, D is TRBD1 (6 bases). CDR1 and CDR2 (germline): MGHRA, YSYEKL. This CDR3 contains 14 residues. V lost 1 base, J lost 11 bases, and 17 bases lay in between. The CDR3, as DNA: TGCGCCAGCAGCCAAGGCGGTCGGGGGGGCGGGGCTTTCTTT. It yields the protein CASSQGGRGGGAFF.

The DNA for the CDR3 is TGTGCCAGCAGCTCTGGACAAATCTACGAGCAGTACTTC. This encodes CASSSGQIYEQYF. The chain recombines TRBV13 with TRBJ2-7, with D possibly matching TRBD1 (5 bases). V was clipped by 4 bases and J by 3 bases, with 10 bases between them. From germline, CDR1 is PRHDT and CDR2 FYEKMQ (reference sequence). The CDR3 covers 13 residues. Together with reference TRBV13 and TRBJ2-7, the CDR3 gives the full variable domain: AAGVIQSPRHLIKEKRETATLKCYPIPRHDTVYWYQQGPGQDPQFLISFYEKMQSDKGSIPDRFSAQQFSDYHSELNMSSLELGDSALYFCASSSGQIYEQYFGPGTRLTVT.

The chain carries TRBV11-2 and TRBJ2-1; D possibly corresponds to TRBD1 (5 bases). The CDR3 has 14 residues. Germline values: CDR1 SGHAT, CDR2 FQNNGV. V was shortened by 7 bases and J by 1 base, with 11 bases between the two germline ends. The CDR3 region is CASTRDRSYNEQFF. CDR3 DNA sequence: TGTGCCAGCACACGCGACAGATCCTACAATGAGCAGTTCTTC. The whole variable domain, remainder taken from reference TRBV11-2 and TRBJ2-1, is EAGVAQSPRYKIIEKRQSVAFWCNPISGHATLYWYQQILGQGPKLLIQFQNNGVVDDSQLPKDRFSAERLKGVDSTLKIQPAKLEDSAVYLCASTRDRSYNEQFFGPGTRLTVL.

This chain joins TRBV7-2 and TRBJ2-7; tentative D call: TRBD2 (7 bases). The germline gives CDR1 SGHTA, CDR2 FQGNSA. This CDR3 has 15 residues. Trimming stripped 0 bases from V and 1 base from J, with 10 bases between. In DNA, the CDR3 is TGTGCCAGCAGCTTAGCGGGGGGGCCGTCCTACGAGCAGTACTTC. This encodes CASSLAGGPSYEQYF.

The rearrangement uses TRBV2 and TRBJ2-1; TRBD2 matches at 12 bases. The germline CDR1 and CDR2 sequences are SNHLY and FYNNEI. CDR3 length equals 19 residues. With 3 bases clipped from V and 0 bases from J, the junction kept 9 bases outside the gene matches. The CDR3 loop is CASSEEGTSGLSSYNEQFF. CDR3 DNA sequence: TGTGCCAGCAGTGAGGAAGGGACTAGCGGGTTAAGCTCCTACAATGAGCAGTTCTTC.

The chain is built from TRBV19 and TRBJ1-1; D remains ambiguous. The CDR3 consists of 12 residues. The ends were cut back, 3 bases at V and 5 bases at J, with 7 bases in the middle. Germline V lookup: CDR1 LNHDA, CDR2 SQIVND (reference sequence). For the CDR3, the DNA is TGTGCCAGTAGTATCGGGTTGACTGAAGCTTTCTTT. Amino acids: CASSIGLTEAFF.

The CDR3 spells CASLPGVNTEAFF. The CDR3 region has the DNA TGTGCCAGCCTCCCCGGGGTGAACACTGAAGCTTTCTTT. The rearrangement links TRBV2 to TRBJ1-1; D unclear. This CDR3 region has 13 residues. From germline, CDR1 is SNHLY and CDR2 FYNNEI. V shed 8 bases and J shed 0 bases, with 10 bases lying between them.

Only one count was recorded for this clone. The rearrangement joins TRBV15 to TRBJ2-1; TRBD2 might be the D (7 bases). CDR3 length: 17 residues. Trimming took off 3 bases at V and 9 bases at J, with 24 bases between the two ends. Per germline, CDR1 LNHNV and CDR2 YYDKDF (reference sequence). CDR3 protein: CATSRASGRGPLGEQFF. The DNA of the CDR3 is TGTGCCACCAGCAGGGCCTCTGGGCGGGGGCCGCTGGGTGAGCAGTTCTTC.

The gene calls are TRBV18 and TRBJ1-1, with no clear D. The V gene lost 2 bases and the J gene lost 0 bases, with 7 bases spanning the gap. Germline assignment: CDR1 KGHSH and CDR2 LQKENI. The CDR3 is 14 residues long. The CDR3 sequence: CASSPTRMNTEAFF. The DNA of the CDR3 is TGTGCCAGCTCACCAACCAGGATGAACACTGAAGCTTTCTTT.

Here the CDR3 DNA reads TGTGCCACCAGCAGAGATCGGGGGGGGGAAGAGACCCAGTACTTC. Translated, it gives CATSRDRGGEETQYF. The chain employs TRBV15 and TRBJ2-5; 8 positions agree with TRBD2. This CDR3 spans 15 amino acids. CDR1 and CDR2 from the germline V gene are LNHNV and YYDKDF (reference sequence). V lost 0 bases to trimming and J lost 3 bases; unmatched junction nucleotides: 3.

This chain uses TRBV6-6 with TRBJ1-5; 9 bases fit TRBD1. V was clipped by 8 bases and J by 0 bases; unmatched bases: 8. The CDR3 has 16 residues. The germline CDR1 and CDR2 sequences are MNHNY and SVGAGI (reference sequence). CDR3 region: CASRLGQGNSNQPQHF. The CDR3 nucleotides read TGTGCCAGCCGATTGGGACAGGGTAATAGCAATCAGCCCCAGCATTTT.

This clone came up a few times. The V gene is TRBV7-9, the J gene TRBJ2-3, with TRBD1 identical over 8 bases. From germline, CDR1 is SEHNR and CDR2 FQNEAQ (reference sequence). Trimming removed 1 base from V and 2 bases from J; junction bases left unmatched: 2. The CDR3 covers 15 residues. CDR3 coding DNA: TGTGCCAGCAGCTTAGAGGGACAGGCCACAGATACGCAGTATTTT. It is translated as CASSLEGQATDTQYF. The full variable domain, rest sourced from reference TRBV7-9 and TRBJ2-3, is DTGVSQNPRHKITKRGQNVTFRCDPISEHNRLYWYRQTLGQGPEFLTYFQNEAQLEKSRLLSDRFSAERPKGSFSTLEIQRTEQGDSAMYLCASSLEGQATDTQYFGPGTRLTVL.

The CDR3 protein is CASSIERGISYEQYF. CDR3 in DNA: TGTGCCAGTAGTATAGAAAGAGGGATCTCCTACGAGCAGTACTTC. This chain links TRBV19 with TRBJ2-7; tentative D call: TRBD2 (5 bases). CDR1 is LNHDA and CDR2 is SQIVND in the germline V gene (reference sequence). The CDR3 spans 15 residues. Deletions cut 0 bases from V and 0 bases from J, with 9 bases between.

A few counts support this clone. This sequence joins TRBV6-4 and TRBJ1-4, with no clear D. Germline CDR1 reads MRHNA; CDR2 reads SNTAGT. Trimming stripped 3 bases from V and 8 bases from J, with 10 bases between. This CDR3 has 13 amino acids. DNA of the CDR3: TGTGCCAGCAGTGAACAATCGGGGGAAAAACTGTTTTTT. Its translation is CASSEQSGEKLFF.

The CDR3 loop is CASSPRTGEDYGYTF. The CDR3 DNA sequence: TGTGCCAGCAGCCCCCGGACAGGGGAGGACTATGGCTACACCTTC. The V gene is TRBV9, the J gene TRBJ1-2; 9 bases map to TRBD1. V trimming: 4 bases; J trimming: 3 bases; junction bases outside the gene matches: 7. The CDR3 spans 15 residues. Germline CDR1 reads SGDLS; CDR2 reads YYNGEE.

The chain uses TRBV18 and TRBJ1-1; D not resolved. Germline V lookup: CDR1 KGHSH, CDR2 LQKENI. Trimming removed 2 bases at V and 1 base at J, with 11 bases between. There are 15 residues in the CDR3. CDR3 in amino acids: CASSPSGDSNTEAFF. CDR3 coding DNA: TGTGCCAGCTCACCATCGGGTGACTCGAACACTGAAGCTTTCTTT. The variable domain in full, with the rest retrieved from reference TRBV18 and TRBJ1-1, is NAGVMQNPRHLVRRRGQEARLRCSPMKGHSHVYWYRQLPEEGLKFMVYLQKENIIDESGMPKERFSAEFPKEGPSILRIQQVVRGDSAAYFCASSPSGDSNTEAFFGQGTRLTVV.

Here the CDR3 reads CASSSSNYGYTF. The CDR3 DNA sequence: TGTGCCAGCAGCTCGAGCAACTATGGCTACACCTTC. This chain connects TRBV7-9 to TRBJ1-2; D is unclear. Germline CDR1 and CDR2: SEHNR and FQNEAQ (reference sequence). V lost 4 bases to trimming and J lost 2 bases, with 5 bases between them. This CDR3 comprises 12 residues.

Here the CDR3 reads CASSFGGGGQETQYF. The CDR3 DNA sequence: TGTGCCAGCAGCTTCGGAGGCGGGGGGCAAGAGACCCAGTACTTC. The J gene is TRBJ2-5, the V gene TRBV5-6; the match to TRBD2 covers 8 bases. V gave up 2 bases and J gave up 2 bases; unmatched junction bases: 5. The CDR3 length is 15 residues. CDR1 SGHDT and CDR2 YYEEEE come from the germline V gene.

The V gene is TRBV4-1, the J gene TRBJ2-2; TRBD1 agrees at 10 bases. This CDR3 has 15 residues. J was trimmed by 8 bases and V by 3 bases; bases with no gene match: 6. Per germline, CDR1 MGHRA and CDR2 YSYEKL. CDR3 in amino acids: CASSQGQGSRGELFF. As DNA, the CDR3 is TGCGCCAGCAGCCAGGGACAGGGGTCTCGGGGGGAGCTGTTTTTT.